The clone carrying this T cell receptor beta chain was observed once. What it recognizes is unknown. Patients with uncontrolled infections, other autoimmune diseases, pregnancy or lactation were excluded. The sample originates from a study of T cells in Graves' hyperthyroidism and ophthalmopathy. Broader study findings: Ophthalmopathy cases were set apart from stable hyperthyroidism by a 13 V-J model.

Amplification yielded TCR beta CDR3 regions, with RNA transcripts as the source. First-round RT-PCR of the TCR CDR3 relied on the HTBI primer set. One entry per CDR3 protein results from TCRdb running MiXCR on the multiplex PCR reads. The sample records 500,000 to 600,000 distinct CDR3 sequences, 46% being singletons. After removal of 8 bases from V and 11 bases from J, the junction contained 7 bases not matched to a gene. CDR1 is LNHNV, CDR2 YYDKDF, per germline (reference sequence). This CDR3 region has 12 residues. The rearrangement joins TRBV15 to TRBJ2-3; 10 nucleotides agree with TRBD2. The receptor was derived from an adult woman with Graves' disease, either hyperthyroidism or ophthalmopathy (not recorded which). What was sequenced was peripheral blood or thyroid tissue (not recorded which). Written as DNA, the CDR3 is TGTGCCACCCGGGGACTAGCGATAAAGCAGTATTTT. This translates into CATRGLAIKQYF.